This TCR beta chain was identified in a study of regulatory T cells in long-lasting Graves disease (dated by TCRdb to the early 2020s). Concerning the study at large: Persistent Graves' disease meant more than 5 years of antithyroid drug treatment with TSH receptor autoantibodies that stayed positive. A total of about 33 samples underwent TCR sequencing, from around 13 patients with persistent Graves' disease and 20 or so patients with newly diagnosed Graves' disease. In the clinical cohort, patients with persistent Graves' disease had used antithyroid drugs for an average of roughly ten years. The study was registered as a clinical trial and conducted in China. Patients with persistent Graves' disease were compared with patients with newly diagnosed Graves' disease using TCR sequencing and RNA sequencing of peripheral blood.

The method behind the library was multiplex PCR. The sequencer was an Illumina HiSeq 4000. To build TCR beta libraries, CDR3 regions were amplified by Arm-PCR using iRepertoire HTBI primers. Before sequencing, the PCR products underwent gel purification. In the original analysis: A total of 62 TRBV and some 15 TRBJ segments were identified across samples and were used for gene usage analysis of CDR3 amino acid clonotypes. Filtered high-quality paired reads were merged into contigs using COPE and FqMerger. Contigs were aligned with BLAST to IMGT TRBV, TRBD and TRBJ reference genes, and CDR3 was defined per IMGT. Clonotypes above 0.1% frequency were classified as highly expanded clones. Shannon entropy was used to measure repertoire diversity, and the Gini coefficient was used to measure V-J evenness. A clonotype was considered public if more than one individual shared it. The public reads were run again by TCRdb, first through fastp at Q25 and then through MiXCR, and only productive beta chains were kept. Under each unique CDR3 protein, matching rows form one entry showing the most common genes and DNA. In this record, the V and J calls reflect TCRdb's handling and not the investigators' own analysis. This sample has around 400,000 distinct CDR3 sequences in its table, and 23% of those were observed once. The ten largest clones add up to roughly 26% of the sample.

The table lists this clonotype with many counts. Its antigen target is currently unknown. No clone much larger than this one lies a single base away; base qualities are absent. What the study reported, not specific to this receptor: Persistent patients shared more public clonotypes among themselves (2,741) than newly diagnosed patients did (about 900). Only the TCR beta chain was sequenced and analyzed. The authors acknowledged the small sample size as a limitation that may reduce accuracy. Persistent disease showed preferential use of TRBV28, TRBJ1-2 and TRBJ2-5, whereas newly diagnosed disease favored TRBV20-1 and TRBJ2-1. Compared with newly diagnosed patients, persistent Graves' disease patients had lower TCR Shannon entropy and fewer highly expanded clones, which suggests clonal expansion. Because the primary lesion, thyroid tissue, could not be accessed, the study looked at peripheral blood alone.

Unmatched junction bases come to 13, with V trimmed by 4 bases and J by 7 bases. As encoded in the germline V gene (reference sequence), CDR1 is MNHEY while CDR2 is SMNVEV. From its cysteine to its phenylalanine, the CDR3 spans 17 amino acids. Here the CDR3 DNA is all that survives: 51 bases in frame from base 1. In the paper's terms, the time point label means: persistent/refractory GD, antithyroid drugs over 5 years with positive TRAb. For both TCR sequencing and RNA sequencing, RNA was extracted from PBMCs using TRIzol. Graves' disease was diagnosed according to American Thyroid Association guidelines. Patients were recruited from an endocrinology department in Xi'an, China. From each patient, 7.5 to 10 milliliters of peripheral blood was collected into an EDTA anticoagulant tube. Ficoll Paque Plus density gradient separation was used to isolate PBMCs, and no further T cell sorting was performed. An Agilent 2100 Bioanalyzer and agarose gel were used to check RNA quality, while a NanoDrop 2000 measured RNA concentration.

The chain employs TRBV27 and TRBJ1-5, and 10 junctional nucleotides match TRBD1. The sequence came from a female donor with Graves disease. This specimen was peripheral blood mononuclear cells (PBMCs), taken when the disease was refractory, from a patient treated with antithyroid drugs. The CDR3 in this case is CASSSATLGQGDQPQHF. The DNA sequence is TGTGCCAGCAGTTCCGCTACACTTGGACAGGGGGACCAGCCCCAGCATTTT.